This TCR beta chain is from a study of CD8+CD57+ T cells in acquired aplastic anemia. Findings of the study overall: Overlapping CD8+ CDR3 repertoires of patients and controls contained roughly 27 shared sequences.

The authors sequenced patients whose flow cytometry had shown CD8+CD57+ cell expansion. Prior therapy had not been administered to any patient at the time of blood sampling. With respect to this clonotype: Its specificity is unknown.

The TCR beta profiling, which covered VDJ combination and CDR3 sequence, was carried out using genomic DNA as the template. TCRdb processed the reads anew with MiXCR; each CDR3 protein has one entry. The sample lists about 150,000 distinct CDR3 sequences, over 40% occurring once. The ends lost 6 bases at V and 5 bases at J; junction bases unmatched: 5. Germline assignment: CDR1 SNHLY and CDR2 FYNNEI. The CDR3 runs 14 residues. The sample taken for sequencing was sorted CD4+, CD8+, or CD8+CD57+ T cells (not recorded which) from PBMCs. The chain carries TRBV2 and TRBJ1-4, with TRBD1 matching 8 bases. The source of this sequence is a human donor with aplastic anemia. CDR3 nucleotides: TGTGCCAGCAGGGGGACAGGAGAAAATGAAAAACTGTTTTTT. It translates to CASRGTGENEKLFF.